This TCR beta chain was captured in a study of shared clonotypes between healthy human individuals. Overall study findings and caveats: When compared with the clonotypes that were shared by all four sorted-subset donors, the non-shared clonotypes turned out to have lower generation probabilities. Incomplete sequencing of sorted subsets was indicated by rarefaction despite large depth.

The CDR3 extends over 16 amino acids. The germline V and J ends were trimmed by 2 bases and 0 bases, with 10 bases remaining between them. Looked up from germline, CDR1 is SGHTA and CDR2 is FQGNSA. A note on this clone: Its antigen is still unknown.

The assay was immunoSEQ multiplex PCR, and TCRdb's table has in-frame clones only and misses some. Here the sample spans roughly 1,500,000 clones, nearly 99% being singletons. The specimen was naive CD4+ T cells sorted from blood. Specified subset: CD45RA+ positively selected. The origin of this receptor is a man younger than 40 in good health. The J gene is TRBJ2-2, the V gene TRBV7-2; D is unresolved. Here the CDR3 reads CASSLTFGSNTGELFF. The CDR3 DNA reads as TGTGCCAGCAGCTTAACGTTCGGTTCGAACACCGGGGAGCTGTTTTTT.